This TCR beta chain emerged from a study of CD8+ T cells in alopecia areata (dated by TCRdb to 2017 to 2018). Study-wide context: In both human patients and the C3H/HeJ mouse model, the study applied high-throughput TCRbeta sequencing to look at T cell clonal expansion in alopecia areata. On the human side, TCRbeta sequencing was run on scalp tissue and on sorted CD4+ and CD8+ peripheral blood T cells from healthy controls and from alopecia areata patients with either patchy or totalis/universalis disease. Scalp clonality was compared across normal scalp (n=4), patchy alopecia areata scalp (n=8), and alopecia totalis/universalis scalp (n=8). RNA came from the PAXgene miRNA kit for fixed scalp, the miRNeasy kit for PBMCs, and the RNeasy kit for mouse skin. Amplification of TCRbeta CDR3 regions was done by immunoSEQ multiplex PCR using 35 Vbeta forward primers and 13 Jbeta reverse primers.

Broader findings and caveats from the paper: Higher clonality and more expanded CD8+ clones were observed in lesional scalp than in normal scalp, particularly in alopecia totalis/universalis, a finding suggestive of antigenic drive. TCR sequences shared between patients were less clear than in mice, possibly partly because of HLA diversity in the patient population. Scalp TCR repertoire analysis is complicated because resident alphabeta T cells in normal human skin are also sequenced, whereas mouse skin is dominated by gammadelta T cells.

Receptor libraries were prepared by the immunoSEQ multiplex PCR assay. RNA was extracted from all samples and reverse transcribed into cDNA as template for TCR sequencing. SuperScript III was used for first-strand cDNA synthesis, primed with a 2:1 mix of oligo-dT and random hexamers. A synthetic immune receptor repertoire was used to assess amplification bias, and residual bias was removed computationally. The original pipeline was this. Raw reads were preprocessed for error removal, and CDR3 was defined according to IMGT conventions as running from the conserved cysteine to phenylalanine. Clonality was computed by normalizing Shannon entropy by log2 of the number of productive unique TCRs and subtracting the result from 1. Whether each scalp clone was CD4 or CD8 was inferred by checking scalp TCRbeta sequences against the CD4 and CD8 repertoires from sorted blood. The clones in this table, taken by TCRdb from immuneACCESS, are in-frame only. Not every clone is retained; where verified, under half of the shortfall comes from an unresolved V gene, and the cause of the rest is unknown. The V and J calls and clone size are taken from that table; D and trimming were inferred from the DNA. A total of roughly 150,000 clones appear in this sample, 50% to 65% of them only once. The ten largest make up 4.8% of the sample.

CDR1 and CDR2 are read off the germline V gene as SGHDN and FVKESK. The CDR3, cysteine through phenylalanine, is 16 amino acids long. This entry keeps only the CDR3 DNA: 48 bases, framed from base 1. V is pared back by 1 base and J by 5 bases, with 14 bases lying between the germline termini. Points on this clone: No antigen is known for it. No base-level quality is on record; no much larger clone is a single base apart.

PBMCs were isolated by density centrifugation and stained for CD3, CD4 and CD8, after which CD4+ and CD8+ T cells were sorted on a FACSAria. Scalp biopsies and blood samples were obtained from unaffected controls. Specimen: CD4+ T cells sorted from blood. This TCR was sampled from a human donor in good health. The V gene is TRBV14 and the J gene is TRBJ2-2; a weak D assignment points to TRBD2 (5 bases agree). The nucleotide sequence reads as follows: TGTGCCAGCAGCCAAGGTCGGAGAGGGAAAACCGGGGAGCTGTTTTTT. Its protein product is CASSQGRRGKTGELFF.